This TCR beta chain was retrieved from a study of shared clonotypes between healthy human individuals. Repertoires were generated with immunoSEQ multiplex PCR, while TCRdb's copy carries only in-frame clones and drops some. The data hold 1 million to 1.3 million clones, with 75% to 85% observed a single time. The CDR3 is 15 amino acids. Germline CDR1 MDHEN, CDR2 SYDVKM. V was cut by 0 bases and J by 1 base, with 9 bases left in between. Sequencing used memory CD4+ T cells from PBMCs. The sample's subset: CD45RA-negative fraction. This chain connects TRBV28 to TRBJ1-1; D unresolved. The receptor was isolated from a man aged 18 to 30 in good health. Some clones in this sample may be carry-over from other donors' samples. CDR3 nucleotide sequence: TGTGCCAGCAGTTTATGGCATGGGGAGAACACTGAAGCTTTCTTT. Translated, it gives CASSLWHGENTEAFF.